Presented here are 13 T cell receptor beta chains from one specimen sequenced in a study of T cell responses to AZD1222 COVID-19 vaccine (dated by TCRdb to about 2021). The method was the immunoSEQ multiplex PCR assay. Imported from immuneACCESS, the table was reduced by TCRdb to in-frame sequences with V and J called. These copies leave out some clones; in studies compared against another copy, an unresolved V gene accounts for under half, and the cause of the remainder is not known. The sample has about 140,000 clones on record, 93% of them singletons. The leading ten clones occupy approximately 0.96% of the sample. Sample time point, as interpreted from the label and publication: baseline before first vaccination. In light of the paper, this sample's treatment or condition label describes: meningococcal conjugate vaccine given as trial control. Sequenced material: peripheral blood, taken on day 0 of MenACWY control vaccination. The receptors were sampled from an adult in good health.

As to this clone: Germline and junction disagree at one end, which may indicate a read error. The V gene is TRBV4-1, the J gene TRBJ2-7; 9 bases are shared with TRBD1. This CDR3 contains 15 residues. Germline CDR1 is MGHRA and CDR2 is YSYEKL. The CDR3 protein is CASSPFLGTGRYYLF. The DNA for the CDR3 is TGCGCCAGCAGCCCCTTTCTAGGGACAGGGCGATATTACCTCTTC.

This chain uses TRBV2 with TRBJ2-7; the D is unclear. The V gene lost 6 bases and the J gene lost 4 bases, with 4 bases spanning the gap. The CDR3 is 10 amino acids. Germline V gene data show CDR1 as SNHLY and CDR2 as FYNNEI. CDR3 sequence (DNA): TGTGCCAGCAGAAATTACGAGCAGTACTTC. Its translation: CASRNYEQYF.

This chain uses TRBV28 with TRBJ1-1; D gene ambiguous. V lost 4 bases, J lost 2 bases, and 5 bases lay in between. CDR3 length equals 12 residues. Germline V gives CDR1 MDHEN, CDR2 SYDVKM. The CDR3 nucleotides are TGTGCCAGCAGTTCCCCAAACACTGAAGCTTTCTTT. Its translation is CASSSPNTEAFF.

The rearrangement uses TRBV5-4 and TRBJ2-2; D not certain. The CDR3 is made up of 12 amino acids. V lost 4 bases to trimming and J lost 3 bases, with 4 bases between them. The germline V gene encodes CDR1 SGHNT and CDR2 YYREEE (reference sequence). CDR3 residues: CASSRDTGELFF. CDR3 nucleotide sequence: TGTGCCAGCAGCCGAGACACCGGGGAGCTGTTTTTT.

The genes are TRBV3-1 (or the pseudogene TRBV3-2) and TRBJ1-2; 8 nucleotides line up with TRBD1. This CDR3 is built from 15 residues. The trim removed 8 bases at V and 6 bases at J, leaving 14 bases unmatched. The germline CDR1 and CDR2 sequences are LGHDT and YNNKEL (reference sequence). For the CDR3, the DNA is TGTGCCAGCGGAACCCACCGGACAGGGAAGGATGGCTACACCTTC. It codes for CASGTHRTGKDGYTF.

The V call is TRBV5-6, the J call TRBJ1-2, with unresolved D. The CDR3 contains 15 residues. Germline CDR1 and CDR2: SGHDT and YYEEEE. Deletions cut 4 bases from V and 3 bases from J, with 16 bases between. CDR3 bases: TGTGCCAGCAGCCCCCGAGGTACAAGGCACTATGGCTACACCTTC. Its translation is CASSPRGTRHYGYTF.

As regards this clone: This specimen includes other DNA sequences encoding the same CDR3. V usage is TRBV3-1 (or the pseudogene TRBV3-2) and J usage is TRBJ1-1; TRBD1 is a possible D gene (6 bases). Germline CDR1 and CDR2: LGHDT and YNNKEL (reference sequence). This CDR3 contains 13 residues. V was clipped by 2 bases and J by 5 bases, with 9 bases between them. For the CDR3, the DNA is TGTGCCAGCAGCCAAAGGGGGGGAACTGAAGCTTTCTTT. Its protein product is CASSQRGGTEAFF.

This chain connects TRBV2 to TRBJ1-5; 9 bases agree with TRBD1. The germline gives CDR1 SNHLY, CDR2 FYNNEI. This CDR3 is built from 18 residues. V shed 2 bases and J 7 bases; nucleotides not matched to a gene: 15. The CDR3 region is CASSESQFRTGVGQPQHF. CDR3 nucleotides: TGTGCCAGCAGTGAATCCCAATTTCGGACAGGGGTTGGACAGCCCCAGCATTTT.

The J gene is TRBJ2-3, the V gene TRBV11-3; D is ambiguous. CDR3 length: 11 residues. V was pared by 3 bases and J by 6 bases, with 4 bases between. Germline CDR1 SGHNT, CDR2 YENEEA. The CDR3 protein is CASSFGDTQYF. Here the CDR3 DNA reads TGTGCCAGCAGCTTCGGGGATACGCAGTATTTT.

V usage is TRBV5-1 and J usage is TRBJ2-5; no reliable D call. This CDR3 is 12 amino acids long. Trimming left V 4 bases short and J 2 bases short, with 6 bases between. Germline V gene sequence: CDR1 SGHRS, CDR2 YFSETQ. CDR3 nucleotide sequence: TGCGCCAGCAGCCGGACGCAAGAGACCCAGTACTTC. Its translation is CASSRTQETQYF.

The chain carries TRBV9 and TRBJ1-3; D is unclear. CDR3 length equals 14 residues. The V gene lost 1 base and the J gene lost 3 bases, with 8 bases spanning the gap. Germline values: CDR1 SGDLS, CDR2 YYNGEE. CDR3 DNA: TGTGCCAGCAGCGTATACGGAAATGGAAACACCATATATTTT. Translating it yields CASSVYGNGNTIYF. Looking up the rest from reference TRBV9 and TRBJ1-3 gives the full variable domain: DSGVTQTPKHLITATGQRVTLRCSPRSGDLSVYWYQQSLDQGLQFLIQYYNGEERAKGNILERFSAQQFPDLHSELNLSSLELGDSALYFCASSVYGNGNTIYFGEGSWLTVV.

The DNA of the CDR3 is TGTGCCAGCAGTTACTCATGGGGGCAGGAGACTTTCTTT. Residues: CASSYSWGQETFF. The J gene is TRBJ1-1, the V gene TRBV6-2 or TRBV6-3, with a possible D match to TRBD1 (6 bases). V lost 0 bases to trimming and J lost 12 bases, with 14 bases between them. Looked up from germline, CDR1 is MNHEY and CDR2 is SVGEGT. This CDR3 contains 13 residues.

V gene TRBV3-1 (or the pseudogene TRBV3-2) combines with J gene TRBJ1-2; weak D call: TRBD1 (5 bases). The germline V gene encodes CDR1 LGHDT and CDR2 YNNKEL (reference sequence). The CDR3 totals 13 residues. Trimming shortened V by 4 bases and J by 8 bases, and 14 bases separated the two germline ends. CDR3 nucleotide sequence: TGTGCCAGCAGCCTGAGACAGACAGAGGGCTACACCTTC. Its translation is CASSLRQTEGYTF.